These 5 T cell receptor beta chains were all obtained from the same sample, sequenced in a study of post-analysis software for immune sequencing data. Study outcomes and limitations: With TRBV5-6, TRBV5-1 and TRBV20-1 included, 5 or 6 TRBV segments were more frequent in patients than in controls.

Their cognate antigens are unknown. Sequencing libraries made from TCR beta cDNA carried unique molecular identifiers. Via MiXCR, TCRdb re-called the PCR reads, giving one row per CDR3 protein. Of roughly 800,000 distinct CDR3 sequences in the sample, approximately 57% were seen once. The sample was blood. The receptors come from a girl aged 5 to 17 with multiple sclerosis.

A few counts support this clonotype. The chain combines TRBV6-5 with TRBJ2-7; possibly TRBD1 or TRBD2 for D (7 bases each). CDR3 length equals 15 residues. V was shortened by 2 bases and J by 3 bases, with 14 bases between the two germline ends. Per the germline V gene, CDR1 is MNHEY and CDR2 is SVGAGI. The CDR3 nucleotides read TGTGCCAGCAGTTACAGGGAGGGGGCGATCTACGAGCAGTACTTC. Protein product: CASSYREGAIYEQYF.

V usage is TRBV15 and J usage is TRBJ2-7, with 9 bases lining up with TRBD1. In germline, CDR1 is LNHNV, CDR2 YYDKDF (reference sequence). The length of the CDR3 is 15 residues. Trimming took 3 bases from V and 3 from J; bases not matched to a gene: 6. The CDR3 sequence is CATSRDRGSFYEQYF. The CDR3 DNA sequence: TGTGCCACCAGCAGGGACAGGGGAAGTTTCTACGAGCAGTACTTC.

A few counts support this clonotype. The V call is TRBV20-1, the J call TRBJ1-5; D uncertain. V was pared by 5 bases and J by 3 bases, with 8 bases between. The germline V gene encodes CDR1 DFQATT and CDR2 SNEGSKA (reference sequence). The CDR3 is made up of 12 amino acids. Written as DNA, the CDR3 is TGCAGTGCTCACAGTTTCAATCAGCCCCAGCATTTT. Its protein product is CSAHSFNQPQHF.

The rearrangement joins TRBV6-1 to TRBJ2-2, with 9 bases lining up with TRBD2. Trimming removed 4 bases from V and 1 base from J; junction bases left unmatched: 4. Per the germline V gene, CDR1 is MNHNS and CDR2 is SASEGT. The CDR3 contains 16 residues. The DNA for the CDR3 is TGTGCCAGCAGTGCCCTTAGCGGGGGGAACACCGGGGAGCTGTTTTTT. Protein sequence: CASSALSGGNTGELFF.

V gene TRBV2 combines with J gene TRBJ2-3, with D uncertain. Trimming removed 10 bases from V and 4 bases from J, with 15 bases in between. This CDR3 is 13 amino acids long. Looked up from germline, CDR1 is SNHLY and CDR2 is FYNNEI. The CDR3 nucleotides read TGTGCCAACAATAGGTCACCCCCAGATACGCAGTATTTT. Protein product: CANNRSPPDTQYF.